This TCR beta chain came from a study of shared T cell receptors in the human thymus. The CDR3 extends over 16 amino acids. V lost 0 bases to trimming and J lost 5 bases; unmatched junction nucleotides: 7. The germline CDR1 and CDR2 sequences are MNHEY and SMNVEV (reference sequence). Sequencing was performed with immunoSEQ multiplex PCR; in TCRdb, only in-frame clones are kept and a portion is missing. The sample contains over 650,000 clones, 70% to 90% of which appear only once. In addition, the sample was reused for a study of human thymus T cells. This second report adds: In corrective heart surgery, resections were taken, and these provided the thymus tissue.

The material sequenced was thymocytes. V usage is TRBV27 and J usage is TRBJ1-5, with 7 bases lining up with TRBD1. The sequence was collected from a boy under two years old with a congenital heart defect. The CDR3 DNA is TGTGCCAGCAGTTTATCTGGGGCAGGGGGACATCAGCCCCAGCATTTT. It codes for CASSLSGAGGHQPQHF.